The 19 T cell receptor beta chains below come from one sample, sequenced in a study of beta chain features in type 1 diabetes. General study findings and limits: Shortening that was moderate but significant affected the TCRB CDR3s of Type 1 diabetes patients in all four CD4+ subsets.

Their antigens remain unidentified. Since all of the isolated RNA was reverse transcribed, expressed TCRB transcripts were what got sequenced. Clones were sequenced by immunoSEQ multiplex PCR, and TCRdb holds only the in-frame ones, with some missing. In the table there are some 290,000 clones, approximately 15% of which are singletons. The specimen sequenced was naive CD4+ T cells from blood. These receptors came from a man under 40 with type 1 diabetes.

This clone has more than one count but fewer than ten. The rearrangement links TRBV4-2 to TRBJ2-1; no definite D call. The CDR3 is made up of 18 amino acids. The V end lost 4 bases, the J end lost 7 bases, and 26 bases lay between the germline ends. The germline gives CDR1 LGHNA, CDR2 YNFKEQ. CDR3 nucleotide sequence: TGTGCCAGCAGCCGAGAGAACTCGGTTCTAGTGTTACGGAATGAGCAGTTCTTC. It yields the protein CASSRENSVLVLRNEQFF.

This clone appeared a few times. The V gene is TRBV5-4, the J gene TRBJ2-3; the match to TRBD2 covers 11 bases. Germline CDR1 is SGHNT and CDR2 is YYREEE (reference sequence). CDR3 length: 16 residues. The V segment lost 2 bases and the J segment 4 bases; nucleotides outside the gene matches: 6. CDR3 coding DNA: TGTGCCAGCAGCTTCACGGCTAGCGGGAGGCCAGATACGCAGTATTTT. Its translation is CASSFTASGRPDTQYF.

This rearrangement joins TRBV7-9 to TRBJ2-1; no clear D. V gave up 6 bases and J gave up 7 bases, with 13 bases separating them. The CDR3 spans 13 residues. Germline loops: CDR1 SEHNR, CDR2 FQNEAQ (reference sequence). The CDR3 sequence is CASRLSRDNEQFF. The CDR3 DNA sequence: TGTGCCAGCAGGCTGTCGAGAGATAATGAGCAGTTCTTC. Using reference TRBV7-9 and TRBJ2-1 for the parts outside the CDR3, the full variable domain is DTGVSQNPRHKITKRGQNVTFRCDPISEHNRLYWYRQTLGQGPEFLTYFQNEAQLEKSRLLSDRFSAERPKGSFSTLEIQRTEQGDSAMYLCASRLSRDNEQFFGPGTRLTVL.

This clone turned up a few times. The J gene is TRBJ1-5, the V gene TRBV11-2, with D perhaps matching TRBD1 (5 bases). CDR3 length equals 14 residues. The germline V and J ends were trimmed by 5 bases and 4 bases, with 12 bases remaining between them. Germline loops: CDR1 SGHAT, CDR2 FQNNGV. In nucleotides, the CDR3 is TGTGCCAGCAGCCAGATGGGGGGGAATCAGCCCCAGCATTTT. Its protein product is CASSQMGGNQPQHF.

In DNA form, the CDR3 reads TGTGCCAGTTCTCTCCGGGGACAGGACTACGAGCAGTACTTC. It codes for CASSLRGQDYEQYF. This chain joins TRBV2 and TRBJ2-7; 8 bases agree with TRBD1. Germline CDR1 SNHLY, CDR2 FYNNEI. Trimming at V came to 9 bases and at J to 3 bases, leaving 10 bases not matched to a gene. The CDR3 runs to 14 residues. The whole variable domain, remainder taken from reference TRBV2 and TRBJ2-7, is EPEVTQTPSHQVTQMGQEVILRCVPISNHLYFYWYRQILGQKVEFLVSFYNNEISEKSEIFDDQFSVERPDGSNFTLKIRSTKLEDSAMYFCASSLRGQDYEQYFGPGTRLTVT.

This clone was detected only a few times. The chain combines TRBV28 with TRBJ2-7, with 15 bases lining up with TRBD2. V gave up 10 bases and J gave up 0 bases; unmatched junction bases: 4. This CDR3 comprises 15 residues. Germline V gene lookup returns CDR1 MDHEN and CDR2 SYDVKM. The CDR3 spells CATGTSGRTSYEQYF. CDR3 DNA: TGTGCCACCGGGACTAGCGGGAGGACCTCCTACGAGCAGTACTTC. Using reference TRBV28 and TRBJ2-7 for the parts outside the CDR3, the full variable domain is DVKVTQSSRYLVKRTGEKVFLECVQDMDHENMFWYRQDPGLGLRLIYFSYDVKMKEKGDIPEGYSVSREKKERFSLILESASTNQTSMYLCATGTSGRTSYEQYFGPGTRLTVT.

The rearrangement uses TRBV7-2 and TRBJ2-5, with 10 bases matching TRBD2. The CDR3 spans 17 residues. CDR1 SGHTA and CDR2 FQGNSA come from the germline V gene. With V trimmed by 5 bases and J by 7 bases, 16 bases remained unmatched. CDR3 sequence (DNA): TGTGCCAGCAGCCCCCAGGGAGGGCTAGCGGGAGTTGGGACCCAGTACTTC. Amino acid sequence: CASSPQGGLAGVGTQYF.

On this clone: A much larger clone lies one base from this, so it may be a read error. The chain combines TRBV25-1 with TRBJ2-3, with a possible D match to TRBD1 (6 bases). Germline V gene lookup returns CDR1 MGHDK and CDR2 SYGVNS. The CDR3 totals 13 residues. V was cut by 5 bases and J by 1 base, with 7 bases left in between. CDR3 residues: CASSKGGTDTQYF. The CDR3 DNA sequence: TGTGCCAGCAGTAAGGGGGGCACAGATACGCAGTATTTT. Combining the CDR3 with reference TRBV25-1 and TRBJ2-3 gives the whole variable domain EADIYQTPRYLVIGTGKKITLECSQTMGHDKMYWYQQDPGMELHLIHYSYGVNSTEKGDLSSESTVSRIRTEHFPLTLESARPSHTSQYLCASSKGGTDTQYFGPGTRLTVL.

The CDR3 spells CASSFSRMHPTGELFF. The CDR3 DNA sequence: TGTGCCAGCAGTTTTAGCAGAATGCACCCCACCGGGGAGCTGTTTTTT. V gene TRBV28 combines with J gene TRBJ2-2; no reliable D call. Trimming cost V 3 bases and J 4 bases, with 15 bases left between them. CDR1 is MDHEN and CDR2 is SYDVKM in the germline V gene. This CDR3 spans 16 amino acids.

The chain links TRBV27 to TRBJ2-3; D unclear. The CDR3 has 14 amino acids. From germline, CDR1 is MNHEY and CDR2 SMNVEV (reference sequence). V shed 6 bases and J shed 10 bases, with 20 bases lying between them. The CDR3 is CASSPSPPRGAQYF. The CDR3 DNA reads TGTGCCAGCAGCCCCTCACCTCCAAGAGGTGCGCAGTATTTT.

The rearrangement uses TRBV30 and TRBJ1-2; D not resolved. This CDR3 is 13 amino acids long. From germline, CDR1 is GTSNPN and CDR2 SVGIG (reference sequence). The V and J ends lost 3 bases and 0 bases respectively, with 8 bases between them. The CDR3 here is CAWRARSNYGYTF. The CDR3 nucleotides are TGTGCCTGGAGAGCACGGTCTAACTATGGCTACACCTTC.

This chain links TRBV5-6 with TRBJ1-1; possible D gene TRBD1, 6 bases. Deletions cut 1 base from V and 4 bases from J, with 8 bases between. The CDR3 totals 13 residues. Germline V lookup: CDR1 SGHDT, CDR2 YYEEEE. The CDR3, as DNA: TGTGCCAGCAGCTTGACAGGGAGCACTGAAGCTTTCTTT. This translates into CASSLTGSTEAFF.

There are a few counts of this clone. V gene TRBV18 combines with J gene TRBJ2-7; D may be TRBD1 (5 bases). The CDR3 totals 14 residues. The V end lost 0 bases, the J end lost 1 base, and 7 bases lay between the germline ends. Germline V gene lookup returns CDR1 KGHSH and CDR2 LQKENI. The CDR3 bases are TGTGCCAGCTCACCACCGGCAGGGTCCTACGAGCAGTACTTC. This codes for CASSPPAGSYEQYF.

The sample holds a few counts of this clone. The chain has TRBV4-3 and TRBJ2-1; 11 bases map to TRBD2. Germline V CDR1 and CDR2: LGHNA, YSLEER. J lost 1 base, V lost 0 bases, and 2 bases had no gene match. The CDR3 is 17 residues long. The CDR3 loop reads CASSQDGLAGSYNEQFF. CDR3 nucleotide sequence: TGCGCCAGCAGCCAAGACGGACTAGCGGGTTCCTACAATGAGCAGTTCTTC.

This clone was seen only a few times. The chain employs TRBV7-8 and TRBJ2-3; 7 bases fit TRBD2. The CDR3 length is 14 residues. The junction had 8 bases not matched to a gene; V was cut back by 5 bases and J by 6 bases. Germline V lookup: CDR1 SGHVS, CDR2 FQNEAQ. The chain's CDR3 is CASSPRTSWDTQYF. As DNA, the CDR3 is TGTGCCAGCAGCCCAAGGACTAGTTGGGATACGCAGTATTTT.

In this sample, this clone turned up a few times. The chain uses TRBV5-4 and TRBJ2-1; perhaps TRBD2 as D (5 bases). Germline V gene data show CDR1 as SGHNT and CDR2 as YYREEE (reference sequence). The CDR3 is 16 residues long. V lost 0 bases, J lost 7 bases, and 17 bases lay in between. CDR3 nucleotide sequence: TGTGCCAGCAGCTTGGCCAGGTTAGCGCTCCGGAATGAGCAGTTCTTC. It encodes CASSLARLALRNEQFF.

The chain employs TRBV30 and TRBJ1-3, with a weak D call TRBD1 (6 bases). With 5 bases removed from V and 4 bases from J, the gap between germline ends came to 6 bases. Looked up from germline, CDR1 is GTSNPN and CDR2 is SVGIG (reference sequence). This CDR3 comprises 11 residues. CDR3 loop: CAWGQGNTIYF. CDR3 coding DNA: TGTGCCTGGGGACAGGGAAACACCATATATTTT.

This clone turned up a few times. The chain recombines TRBV5-6 with TRBJ2-1; D is possibly TRBD2 (6 bases). Trimming pared 4 bases from V and 1 base from J, leaving 12 bases between. The CDR3 is 15 residues long. CDR1 is SGHDT, CDR2 YYEEEE, per germline. Written as DNA, the CDR3 is TGTGCCAGCAGCCCGATAGCGGATTCCTACAATGAGCAGTTCTTC. Its translation: CASSPIADSYNEQFF.

The rearrangement links TRBV5-1 to TRBJ2-3, with 7 bases identical to TRBD1. Germline V lookup: CDR1 SGHRS, CDR2 YFSETQ. The V gene end was trimmed by 0 bases and the J gene end by 1 base; junction bases not matched to a gene: 2. CDR3 length equals 15 residues. CDR3 sequence: CASSLEGQGTDTQYF. CDR3 sequence (DNA): TGCGCCAGCAGCTTGGAAGGACAGGGCACAGATACGCAGTATTTT.